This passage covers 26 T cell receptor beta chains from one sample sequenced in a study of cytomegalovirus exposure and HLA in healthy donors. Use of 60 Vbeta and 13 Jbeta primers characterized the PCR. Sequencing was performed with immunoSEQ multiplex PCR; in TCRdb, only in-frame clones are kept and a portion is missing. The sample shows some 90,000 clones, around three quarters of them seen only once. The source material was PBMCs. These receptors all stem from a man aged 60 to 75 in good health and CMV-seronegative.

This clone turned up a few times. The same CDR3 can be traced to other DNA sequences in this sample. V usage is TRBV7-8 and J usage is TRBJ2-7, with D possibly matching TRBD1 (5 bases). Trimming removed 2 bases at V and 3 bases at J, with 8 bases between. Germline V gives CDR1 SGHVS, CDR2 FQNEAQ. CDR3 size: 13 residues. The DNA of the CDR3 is TGTGCCAGCAGCTTAAGGGGAAGCTACGAGCAGTACTTC. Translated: CASSLRGSYEQYF.

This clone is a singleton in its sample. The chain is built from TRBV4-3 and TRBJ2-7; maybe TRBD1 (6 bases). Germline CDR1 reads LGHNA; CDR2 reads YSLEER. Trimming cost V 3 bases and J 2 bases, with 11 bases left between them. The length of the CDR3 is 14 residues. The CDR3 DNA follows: TGCGCCAGCAGCCATACGACAGGAACCTACGAGCAGTACTTC. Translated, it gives CASSHTTGTYEQYF.

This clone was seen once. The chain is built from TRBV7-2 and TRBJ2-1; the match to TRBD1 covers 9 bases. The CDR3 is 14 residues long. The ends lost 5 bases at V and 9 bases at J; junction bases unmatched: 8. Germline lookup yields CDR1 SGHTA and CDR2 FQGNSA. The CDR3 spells CASSRDRARIEQFF. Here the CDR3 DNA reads TGTGCCAGCAGCCGGGACAGGGCCAGAATTGAGCAGTTCTTC.

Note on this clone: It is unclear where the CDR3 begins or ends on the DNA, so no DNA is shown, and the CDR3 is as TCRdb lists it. This CDR3 is CASSIFGGGSGGALFF. J is TRBJ2-1 and V is TRBV19; the D call of TRBD2 is as the table states it, not checked on the DNA. Germline V CDR1 and CDR2: LNHDA, SQIVND (reference sequence). The CDR3 totals 16 residues, both ends included.

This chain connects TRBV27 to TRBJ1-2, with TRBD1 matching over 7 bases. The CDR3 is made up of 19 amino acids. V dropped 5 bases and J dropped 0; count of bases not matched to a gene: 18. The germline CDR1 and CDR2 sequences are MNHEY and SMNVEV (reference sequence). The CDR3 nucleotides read TGTGCCAGCAGTCCCTTCCCCGGGACAGCCGATCAAGCTAACTATGGCTACACCTTC. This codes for CASSPFPGTADQANYGYTF.

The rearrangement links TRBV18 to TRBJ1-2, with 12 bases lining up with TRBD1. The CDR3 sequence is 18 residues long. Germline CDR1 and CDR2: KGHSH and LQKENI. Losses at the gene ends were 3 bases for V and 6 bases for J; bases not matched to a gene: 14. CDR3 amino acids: CASSPDSGTGGLGDGYTF. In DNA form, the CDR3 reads TGTGCCAGCTCACCCGACTCCGGGACAGGGGGCTTAGGAGATGGCTACACCTTC. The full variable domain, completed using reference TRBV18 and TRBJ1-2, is NAGVMQNPRHLVRRRGQEARLRCSPMKGHSHVYWYRQLPEEGLKFMVYLQKENIIDESGMPKERFSAEFPKEGPSILRIQQVVRGDSAAYFCASSPDSGTGGLGDGYTFGSGTRLTVV.

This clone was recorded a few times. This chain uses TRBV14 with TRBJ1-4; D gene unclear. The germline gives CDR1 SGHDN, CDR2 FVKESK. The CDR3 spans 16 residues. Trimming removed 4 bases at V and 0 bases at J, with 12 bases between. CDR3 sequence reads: CASSRDHRSTNEKLFF. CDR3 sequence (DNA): TGTGCCAGCAGCCGAGACCACAGATCAACTAATGAAAAACTGTTTTTT.

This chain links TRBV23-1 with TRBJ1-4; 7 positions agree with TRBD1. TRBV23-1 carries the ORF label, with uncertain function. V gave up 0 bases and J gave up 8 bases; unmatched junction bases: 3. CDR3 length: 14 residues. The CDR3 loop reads CASSQSTGREKLFF. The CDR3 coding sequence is TGCGCCAGCAGTCAATCGACAGGGCGGGAAAAACTGTTTTTT.

DNA of the CDR3: TGTGCCAGCAGCCAGGGACAGGGACTAAATTCACCCCTCCACTTT. This gives the protein CASSQGQGLNSPLHF. The chain recombines TRBV27 with TRBJ1-6, with TRBD1 matching over 9 bases. Germline V gene lookup returns CDR1 MNHEY and CDR2 SMNVEV (reference sequence). V was clipped by 6 bases and J by 7 bases; unmatched bases: 7. This CDR3 is 15 amino acids long.

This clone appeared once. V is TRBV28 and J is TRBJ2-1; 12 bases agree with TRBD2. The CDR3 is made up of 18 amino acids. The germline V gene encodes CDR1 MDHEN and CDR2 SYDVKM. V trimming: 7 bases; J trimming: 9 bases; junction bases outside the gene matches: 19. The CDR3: CASTLRATSGSGLGEQFF. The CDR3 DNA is TGTGCCAGCACCCTACGAGCGACTAGCGGGAGTGGGTTAGGTGAGCAGTTCTTC. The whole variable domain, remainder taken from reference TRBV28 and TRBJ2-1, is DVKVTQSSRYLVKRTGEKVFLECVQDMDHENMFWYRQDPGLGLRLIYFSYDVKMKEKGDIPEGYSVSREKKERFSLILESASTNQTSMYLCASTLRATSGSGLGEQFFGPGTRLTVL.

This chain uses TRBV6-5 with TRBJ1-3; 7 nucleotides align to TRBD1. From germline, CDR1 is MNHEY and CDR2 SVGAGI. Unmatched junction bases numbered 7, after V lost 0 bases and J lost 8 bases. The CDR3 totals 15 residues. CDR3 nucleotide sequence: TGTGCCAGCAGTTACTCGAAACAGGGGAGGCACACCATATATTTT. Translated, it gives CASSYSKQGRHTIYF.

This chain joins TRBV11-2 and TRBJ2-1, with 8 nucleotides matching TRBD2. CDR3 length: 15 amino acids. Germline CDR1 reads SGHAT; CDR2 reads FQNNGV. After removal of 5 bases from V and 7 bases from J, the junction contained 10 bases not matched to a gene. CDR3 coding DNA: TGTGCCAGCAGCCAACCAAGCGGGAGTCGGAATGAGCAGTTCTTC. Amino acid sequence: CASSQPSGSRNEQFF.

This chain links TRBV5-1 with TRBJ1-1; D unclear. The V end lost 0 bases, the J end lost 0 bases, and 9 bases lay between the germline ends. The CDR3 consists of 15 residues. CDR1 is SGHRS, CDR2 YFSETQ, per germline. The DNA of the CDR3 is TGCGCCAGCAGCTTGGTTTCAGGTATGAACACTGAAGCTTTCTTT. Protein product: CASSLVSGMNTEAFF.

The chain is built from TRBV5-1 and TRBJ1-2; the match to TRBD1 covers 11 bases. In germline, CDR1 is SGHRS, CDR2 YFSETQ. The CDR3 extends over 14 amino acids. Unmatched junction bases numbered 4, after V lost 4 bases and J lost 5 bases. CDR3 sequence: CASSAGQGVYGYTF. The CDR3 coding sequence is TGCGCCAGCAGCGCGGGACAGGGGGTATATGGCTACACCTTC.

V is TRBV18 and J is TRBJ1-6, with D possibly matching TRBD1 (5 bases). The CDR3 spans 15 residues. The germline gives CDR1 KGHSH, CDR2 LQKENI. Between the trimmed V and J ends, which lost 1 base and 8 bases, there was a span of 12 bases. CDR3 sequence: CASSPQGGEDSPLHF. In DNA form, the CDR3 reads TGTGCCAGCTCACCACAAGGAGGGGAGGATTCACCCCTCCACTTT.

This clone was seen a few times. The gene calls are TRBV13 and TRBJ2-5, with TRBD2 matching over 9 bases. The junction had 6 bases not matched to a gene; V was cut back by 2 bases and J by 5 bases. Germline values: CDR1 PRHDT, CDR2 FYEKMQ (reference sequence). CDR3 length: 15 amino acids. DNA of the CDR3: TGTGCCAGCAGCTTATCCGCGGGGGGGCCTGAGACCCAGTACTTC. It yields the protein CASSLSAGGPETQYF.

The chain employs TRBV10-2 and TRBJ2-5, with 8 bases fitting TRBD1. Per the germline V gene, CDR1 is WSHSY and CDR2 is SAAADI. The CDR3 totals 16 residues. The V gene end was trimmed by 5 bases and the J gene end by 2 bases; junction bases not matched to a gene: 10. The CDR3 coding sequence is TGCGCCAGCAGTCCCCGGGACAGGCCGGAACAAGAGACCCAGTACTTC. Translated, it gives CASSPRDRPEQETQYF.

CDR3 loop: CAISESEGLIGGYTF. As DNA, the CDR3 is TGTGCCATCAGTGAGTCGGAAGGTCTAATCGGGGGCTACACCTTC. The chain carries TRBV10-3 and TRBJ1-2; no clear D gene. With 0 bases removed from V and 8 bases from J, the gap between germline ends came to 16 bases. There are 15 residues in the CDR3. CDR1 is ENHRY and CDR2 is SYGVKD in the germline V gene.

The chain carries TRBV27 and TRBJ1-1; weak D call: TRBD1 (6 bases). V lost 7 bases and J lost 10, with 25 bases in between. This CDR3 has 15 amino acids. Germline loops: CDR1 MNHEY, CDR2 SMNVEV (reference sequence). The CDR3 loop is CASTPPGSGLQGAFF. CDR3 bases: TGTGCCAGCACCCCGCCGGGGAGTGGGTTACAGGGAGCTTTCTTT.

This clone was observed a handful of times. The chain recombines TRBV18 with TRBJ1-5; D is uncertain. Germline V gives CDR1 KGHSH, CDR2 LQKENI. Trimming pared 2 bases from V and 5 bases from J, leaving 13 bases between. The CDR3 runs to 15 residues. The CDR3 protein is CASSPRSGVHQPQHF. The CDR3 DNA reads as TGTGCCAGCTCACCAAGGAGCGGGGTACATCAGCCCCAGCATTTT.

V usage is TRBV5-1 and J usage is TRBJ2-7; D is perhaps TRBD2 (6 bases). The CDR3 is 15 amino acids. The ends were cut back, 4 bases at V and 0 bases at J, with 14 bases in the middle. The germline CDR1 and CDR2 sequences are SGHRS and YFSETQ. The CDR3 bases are TGCGCCAGCAGCCCACAAGGACTAAGCTCCTACGAGCAGTACTTC. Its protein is CASSPQGLSSYEQYF.

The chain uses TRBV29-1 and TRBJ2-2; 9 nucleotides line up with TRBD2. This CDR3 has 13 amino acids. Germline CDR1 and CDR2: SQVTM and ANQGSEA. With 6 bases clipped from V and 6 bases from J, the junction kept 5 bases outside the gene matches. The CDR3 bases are TGCAGCGTCGGGACTAGCTGGGCCGGGGAGCTGTTTTTT. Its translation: CSVGTSWAGELFF.

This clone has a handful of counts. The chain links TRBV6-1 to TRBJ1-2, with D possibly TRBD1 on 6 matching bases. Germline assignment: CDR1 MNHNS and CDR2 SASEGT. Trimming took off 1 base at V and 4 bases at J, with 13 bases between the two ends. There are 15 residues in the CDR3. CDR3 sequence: CASSEEYWGPYGYTF. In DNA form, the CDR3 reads TGTGCCAGCAGTGAAGAGTACTGGGGGCCCTATGGCTACACCTTC.

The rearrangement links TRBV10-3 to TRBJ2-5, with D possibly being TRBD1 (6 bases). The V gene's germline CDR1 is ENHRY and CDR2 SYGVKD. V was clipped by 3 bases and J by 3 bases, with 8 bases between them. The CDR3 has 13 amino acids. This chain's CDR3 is CAISERDKETQYF. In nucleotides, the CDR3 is TGTGCCATCAGTGAAAGGGACAAAGAGACCCAGTACTTC.

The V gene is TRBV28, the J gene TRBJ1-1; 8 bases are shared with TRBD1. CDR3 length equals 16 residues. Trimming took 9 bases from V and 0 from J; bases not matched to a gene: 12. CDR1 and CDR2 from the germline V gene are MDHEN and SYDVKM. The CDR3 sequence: CASLPGGQGLNTEAFF. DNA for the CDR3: TGTGCCAGTCTACCCGGAGGACAGGGCCTGAACACTGAAGCTTTCTTT.

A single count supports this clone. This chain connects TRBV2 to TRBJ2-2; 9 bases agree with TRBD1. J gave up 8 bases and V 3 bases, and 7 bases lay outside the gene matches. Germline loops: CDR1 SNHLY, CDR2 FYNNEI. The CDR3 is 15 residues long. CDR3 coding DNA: TGTGCCAGCAGTGAGAGGACAGGGGCGTCGGGGGAGCTGTTTTTT. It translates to CASSERTGASGELFF.